This paragraph covers one TCR beta chain sequence. The antigen is unknown. The data are from a study of beta chain features in type 1 diabetes. V lost 1 base and J 0 bases, leaving 5 bases between the germline ends. The CDR3 is 14 amino acids. Germline V gene lookup returns CDR1 SGHDT and CDR2 YYEEEE. Broader study findings: All four CD4+ subsets from Type 1 diabetes patients carried moderately but significantly shorter TCRB CDR3s.

Every isolated RNA sample was fully reverse transcribed, so sequencing captured expressed TCRB transcripts. Profiling relied on immunoSEQ multiplex PCR, and the TCRdb table lists in-frame clones only, not all of them. The sample consists of hundreds of thousands of clones, over 10% of them appearing once. Sequencing was performed on naive CD4+ T cells from blood. The clonotype comes from a man aged 18 to 30 with type 1 diabetes. The V call is TRBV5-6, the J call TRBJ1-3; D unclear. The CDR3 region is CASSLRDSGNTIYF. The CDR3 DNA reads as TGTGCCAGCAGCTTGAGAGACTCTGGAAACACCATATATTTT.